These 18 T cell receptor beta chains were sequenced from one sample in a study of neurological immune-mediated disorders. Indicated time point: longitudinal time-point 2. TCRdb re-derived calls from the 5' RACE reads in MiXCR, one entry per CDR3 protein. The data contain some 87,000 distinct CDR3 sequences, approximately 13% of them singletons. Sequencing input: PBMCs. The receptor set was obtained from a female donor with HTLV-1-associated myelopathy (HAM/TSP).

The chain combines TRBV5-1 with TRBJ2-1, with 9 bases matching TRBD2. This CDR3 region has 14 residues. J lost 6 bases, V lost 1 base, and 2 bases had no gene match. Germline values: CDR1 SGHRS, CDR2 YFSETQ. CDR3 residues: CASSLPTSGNEQFF. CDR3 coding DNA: TGCGCCAGCAGCTTGCCGACTAGCGGCAATGAGCAGTTCTTC. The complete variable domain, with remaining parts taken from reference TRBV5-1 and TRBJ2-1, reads KAGVTQTPRYLIKTRGQQVTLSCSPISGHRSVSWYQQTPGQGLQFLFEYFSETQRNKGNFPGRFSGRQFSNSRSEMNVSTLELGDSALYLCASSLPTSGNEQFFGPGTRLTVL.

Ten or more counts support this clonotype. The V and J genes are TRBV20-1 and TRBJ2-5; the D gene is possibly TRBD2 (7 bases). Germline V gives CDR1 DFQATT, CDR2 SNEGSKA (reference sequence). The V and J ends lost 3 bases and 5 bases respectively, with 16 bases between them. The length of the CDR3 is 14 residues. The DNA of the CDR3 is TGCAGTGCTAGCGGGGGGCTTCGAACGGAGACCCAGTACTTC. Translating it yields CSASGGLRTETQYF.

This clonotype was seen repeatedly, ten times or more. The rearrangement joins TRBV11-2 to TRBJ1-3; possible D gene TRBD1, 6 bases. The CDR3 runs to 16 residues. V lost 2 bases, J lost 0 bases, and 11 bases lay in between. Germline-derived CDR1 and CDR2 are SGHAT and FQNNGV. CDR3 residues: CASSLRGTVSGNTIYF. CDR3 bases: TGTGCCAGCAGCTTAAGGGGGACGGTCTCTGGAAACACCATATATTTT.

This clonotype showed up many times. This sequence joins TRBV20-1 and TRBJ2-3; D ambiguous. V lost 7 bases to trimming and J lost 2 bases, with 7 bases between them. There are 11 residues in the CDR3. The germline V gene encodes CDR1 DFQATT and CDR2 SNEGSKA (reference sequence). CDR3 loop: CSGQATDTQYF. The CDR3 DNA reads TGCAGTGGCCAGGCCACAGATACGCAGTATTTT.

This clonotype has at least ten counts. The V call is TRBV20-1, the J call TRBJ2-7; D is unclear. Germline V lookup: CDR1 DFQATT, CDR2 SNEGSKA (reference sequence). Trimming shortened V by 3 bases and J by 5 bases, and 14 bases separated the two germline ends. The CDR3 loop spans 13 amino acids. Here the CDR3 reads CSASPSGVNEQYF. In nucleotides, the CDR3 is TGCAGTGCTAGTCCTAGTGGCGTTAACGAGCAGTACTTC.

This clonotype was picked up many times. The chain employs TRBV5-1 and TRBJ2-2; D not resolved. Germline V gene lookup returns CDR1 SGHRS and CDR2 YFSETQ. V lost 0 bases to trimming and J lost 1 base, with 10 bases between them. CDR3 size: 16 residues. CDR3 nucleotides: TGCGCCAGCAGCTTGGCTTCGGACGGGAACACCGGGGAGCTGTTTTTT. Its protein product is CASSLASDGNTGELFF. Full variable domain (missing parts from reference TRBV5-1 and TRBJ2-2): KAGVTQTPRYLIKTRGQQVTLSCSPISGHRSVSWYQQTPGQGLQFLFEYFSETQRNKGNFPGRFSGRQFSNSRSEMNVSTLELGDSALYLCASSLASDGNTGELFFGEGSRLTVL.

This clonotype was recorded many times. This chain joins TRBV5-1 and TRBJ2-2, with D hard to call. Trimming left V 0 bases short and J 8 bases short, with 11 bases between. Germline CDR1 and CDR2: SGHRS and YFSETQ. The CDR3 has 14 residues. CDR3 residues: CASSLGAIEGELFF. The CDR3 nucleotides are TGCGCCAGCAGCTTGGGAGCAATCGAGGGGGAGCTGTTTTTT.

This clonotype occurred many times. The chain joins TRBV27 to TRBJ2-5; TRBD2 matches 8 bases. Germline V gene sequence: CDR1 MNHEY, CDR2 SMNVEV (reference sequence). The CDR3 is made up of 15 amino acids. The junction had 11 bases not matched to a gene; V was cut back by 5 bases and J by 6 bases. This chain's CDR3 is CASSLGASGPKTQYF. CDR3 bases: TGTGCCAGCAGTCTGGGGGCTAGCGGGCCCAAGACCCAGTACTTC.

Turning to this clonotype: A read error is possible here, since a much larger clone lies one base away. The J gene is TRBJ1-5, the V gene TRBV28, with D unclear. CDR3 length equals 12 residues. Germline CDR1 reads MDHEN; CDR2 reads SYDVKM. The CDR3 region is CASSVPGQPKHF. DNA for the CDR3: TGTGCCAGCAGTGTCCCGGGTCAGCCCAAGCATTTT.

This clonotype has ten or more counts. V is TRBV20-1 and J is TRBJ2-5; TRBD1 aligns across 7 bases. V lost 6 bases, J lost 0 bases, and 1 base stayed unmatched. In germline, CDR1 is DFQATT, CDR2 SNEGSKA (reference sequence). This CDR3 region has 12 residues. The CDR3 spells CSAGTDQETQYF. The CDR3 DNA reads TGCAGTGCAGGGACAGACCAAGAGACCCAGTACTTC.

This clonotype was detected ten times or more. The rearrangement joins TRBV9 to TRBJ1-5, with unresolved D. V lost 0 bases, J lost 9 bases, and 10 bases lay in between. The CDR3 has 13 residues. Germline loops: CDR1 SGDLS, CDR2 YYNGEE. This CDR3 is CASSVAVAGPQHF. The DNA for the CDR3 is TGTGCCAGCAGCGTAGCCGTAGCAGGGCCCCAGCATTTT.

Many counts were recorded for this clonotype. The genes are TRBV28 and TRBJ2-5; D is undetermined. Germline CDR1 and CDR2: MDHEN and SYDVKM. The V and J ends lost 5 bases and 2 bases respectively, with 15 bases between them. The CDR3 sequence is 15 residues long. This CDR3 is CASSTRRSQQETQYF. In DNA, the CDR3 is TGTGCCAGCAGTACTCGGCGGAGCCAACAAGAGACCCAGTACTTC.

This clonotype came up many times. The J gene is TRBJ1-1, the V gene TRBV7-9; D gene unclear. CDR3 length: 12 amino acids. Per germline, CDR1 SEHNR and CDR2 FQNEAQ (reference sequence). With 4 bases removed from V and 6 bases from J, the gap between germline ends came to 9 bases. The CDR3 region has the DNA TGTGCCAGCAGCTCCCGACAAGCTGAAGCTTTCTTT. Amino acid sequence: CASSSRQAEAFF.

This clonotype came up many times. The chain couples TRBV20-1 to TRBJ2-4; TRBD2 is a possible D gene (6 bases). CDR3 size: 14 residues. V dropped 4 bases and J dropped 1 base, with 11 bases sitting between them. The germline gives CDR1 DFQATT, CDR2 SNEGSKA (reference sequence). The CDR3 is CSAMRRDAKNIQYF. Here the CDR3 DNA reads TGCAGTGCTATGAGGCGGGATGCCAAAAACATTCAGTACTTC.

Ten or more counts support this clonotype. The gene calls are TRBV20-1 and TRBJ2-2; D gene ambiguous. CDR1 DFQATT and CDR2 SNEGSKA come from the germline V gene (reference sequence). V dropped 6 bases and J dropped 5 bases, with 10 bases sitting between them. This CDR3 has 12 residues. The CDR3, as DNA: TGCAGTGCCGCGTTTGGGACCGGGGAGCTGTTTTTT. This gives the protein CSAAFGTGELFF.

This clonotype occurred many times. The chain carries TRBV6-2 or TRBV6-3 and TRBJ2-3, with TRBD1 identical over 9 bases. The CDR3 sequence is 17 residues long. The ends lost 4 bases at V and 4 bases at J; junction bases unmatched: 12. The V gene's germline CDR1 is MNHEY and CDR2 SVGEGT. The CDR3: CASSSHSGTGWPDTQYF. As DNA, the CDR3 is TGTGCCAGCAGTTCCCATTCCGGGACAGGGTGGCCAGATACGCAGTATTTT.

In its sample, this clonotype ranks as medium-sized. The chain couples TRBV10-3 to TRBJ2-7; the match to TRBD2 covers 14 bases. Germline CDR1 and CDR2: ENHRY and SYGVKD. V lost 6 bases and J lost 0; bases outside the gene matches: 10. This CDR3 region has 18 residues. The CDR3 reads CAISPGTSGGEYSYEQYF. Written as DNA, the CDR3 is TGTGCCATCAGCCCCGGGACTAGCGGGGGCGAGTACTCCTACGAGCAGTACTTC.

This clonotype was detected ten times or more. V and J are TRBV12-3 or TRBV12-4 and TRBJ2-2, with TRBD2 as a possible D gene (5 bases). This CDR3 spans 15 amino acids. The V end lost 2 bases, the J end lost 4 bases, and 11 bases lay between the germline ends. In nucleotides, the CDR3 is TGTGCCAGCAGTTTAAGGAGGTCTTTCACCGGGGAGCTGTTTTTT. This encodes CASSLRRSFTGELFF.